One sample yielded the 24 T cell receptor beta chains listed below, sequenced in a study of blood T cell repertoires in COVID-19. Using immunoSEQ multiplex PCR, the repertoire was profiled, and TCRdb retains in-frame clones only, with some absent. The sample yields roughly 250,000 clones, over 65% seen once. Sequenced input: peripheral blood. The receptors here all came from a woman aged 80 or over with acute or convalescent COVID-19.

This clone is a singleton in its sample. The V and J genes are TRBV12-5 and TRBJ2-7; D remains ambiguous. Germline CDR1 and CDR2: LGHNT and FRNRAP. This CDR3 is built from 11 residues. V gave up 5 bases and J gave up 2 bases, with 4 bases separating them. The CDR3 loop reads CASGGTYEQYF. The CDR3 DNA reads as TGTGCTAGTGGTGGCACCTACGAGCAGTACTTC.

This CDR3 is CASSALAGSTDTQYF. The CDR3 DNA sequence: TGTGCCAGCAGCGCCTTAGCGGGAAGCACAGATACGCAGTATTTT. This chain connects TRBV7-8 to TRBJ2-3, with 8 bases lining up with TRBD2. In germline, CDR1 is SGHVS, CDR2 FQNEAQ. This CDR3 has 15 amino acids. Trimming at V came to 5 bases and at J to 0 bases, leaving 4 bases not matched to a gene. Full variable domain (outside the CDR3, taken from reference TRBV7-8 and TRBJ2-3): GAGVSQSPRYKVAKRGQDVALRCDPISGHVSLFWYQQALGQGPEFLTYFQNEAQLDKSGLPSDRFFAERPEGSVSTLKIQRTQQEDSAVYLCASSALAGSTDTQYFGPGTRLTVL.

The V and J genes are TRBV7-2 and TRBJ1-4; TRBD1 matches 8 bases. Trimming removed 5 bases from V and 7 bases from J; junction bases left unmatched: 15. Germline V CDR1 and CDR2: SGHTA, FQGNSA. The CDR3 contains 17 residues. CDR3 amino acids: CASSPNPGQGVAEKLFF. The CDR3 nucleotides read TGTGCCAGCAGCCCTAACCCAGGACAGGGTGTGGCTGAAAAACTGTTTTTT.

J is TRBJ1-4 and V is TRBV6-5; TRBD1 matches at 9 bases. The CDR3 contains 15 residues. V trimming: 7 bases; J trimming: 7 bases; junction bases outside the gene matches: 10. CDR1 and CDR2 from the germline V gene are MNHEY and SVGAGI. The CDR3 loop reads CASMNRGLSGEKLFF. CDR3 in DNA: TGTGCCAGCATGAACAGGGGGCTCTCGGGTGAAAAACTGTTTTTT.

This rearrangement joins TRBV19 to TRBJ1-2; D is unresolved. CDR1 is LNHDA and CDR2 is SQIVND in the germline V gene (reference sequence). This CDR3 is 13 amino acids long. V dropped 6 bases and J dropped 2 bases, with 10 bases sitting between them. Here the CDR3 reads CASRFGQNYGYTF. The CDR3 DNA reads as TGTGCCAGTAGGTTTGGCCAAAACTATGGCTACACCTTC.

CDR3 nucleotides: TGTGCCAGCAGCTTGTCGTGGACTAGGGCAGATACGCAGTATTTT. Its translation: CASSLSWTRADTQYF. The rearrangement links TRBV5-4 to TRBJ2-3, with 7 bases fitting TRBD2. The germline V gene has CDR1 SGHNT and CDR2 YYREEE (reference sequence). Trimming took 1 base from V and 4 from J; bases not matched to a gene: 6. The CDR3 extends over 15 amino acids.

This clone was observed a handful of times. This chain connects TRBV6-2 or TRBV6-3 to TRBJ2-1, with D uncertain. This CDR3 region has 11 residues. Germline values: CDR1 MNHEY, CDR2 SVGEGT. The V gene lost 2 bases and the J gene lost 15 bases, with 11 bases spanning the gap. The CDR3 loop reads CASSYQQARFF. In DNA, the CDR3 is TGTGCCAGCAGTTACCAGCAGGCGAGGTTCTTC.

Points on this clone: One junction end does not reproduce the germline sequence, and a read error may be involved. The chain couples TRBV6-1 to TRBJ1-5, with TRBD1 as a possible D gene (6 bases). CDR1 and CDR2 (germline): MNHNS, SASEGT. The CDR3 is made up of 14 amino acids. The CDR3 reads CASREGGTNQPQHF. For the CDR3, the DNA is TGTGCCAGCAGGGAAGGGGGGACAAATCAGCCCCAGCATTTT.

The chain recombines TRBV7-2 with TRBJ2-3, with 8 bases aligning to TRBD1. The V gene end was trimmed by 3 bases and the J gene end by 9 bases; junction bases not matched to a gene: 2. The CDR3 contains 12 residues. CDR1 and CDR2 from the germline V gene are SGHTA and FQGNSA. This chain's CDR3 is CASSFGQGTQYF. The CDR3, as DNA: TGTGCCAGCAGCTTCGGACAGGGCACGCAGTATTTT.

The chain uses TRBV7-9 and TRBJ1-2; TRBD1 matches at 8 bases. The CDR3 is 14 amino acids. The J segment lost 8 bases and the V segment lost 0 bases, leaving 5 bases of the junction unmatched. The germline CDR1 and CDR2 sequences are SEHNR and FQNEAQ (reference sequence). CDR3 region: CASSLASGGRGYTF. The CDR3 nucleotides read TGTGCCAGCAGCTTAGCTTCAGGGGGCAGAGGCTACACCTTC.

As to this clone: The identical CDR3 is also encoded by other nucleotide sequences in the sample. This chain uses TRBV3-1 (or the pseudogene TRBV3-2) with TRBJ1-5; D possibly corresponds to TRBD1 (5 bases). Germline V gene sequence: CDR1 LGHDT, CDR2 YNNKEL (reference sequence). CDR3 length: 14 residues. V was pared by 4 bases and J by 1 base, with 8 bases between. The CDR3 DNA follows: TGTGCCAGCAGCCTTCAGGGAAGCAATCAGCCCCAGCATTTT. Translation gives CASSLQGSNQPQHF.

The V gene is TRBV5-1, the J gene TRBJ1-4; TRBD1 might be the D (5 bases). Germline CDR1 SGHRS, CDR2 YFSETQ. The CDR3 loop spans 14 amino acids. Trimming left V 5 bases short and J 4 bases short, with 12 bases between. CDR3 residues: CASRPSTDNEKLFF. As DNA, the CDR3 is TGCGCCAGCAGACCGTCGACAGATAATGAAAAACTGTTTTTT.

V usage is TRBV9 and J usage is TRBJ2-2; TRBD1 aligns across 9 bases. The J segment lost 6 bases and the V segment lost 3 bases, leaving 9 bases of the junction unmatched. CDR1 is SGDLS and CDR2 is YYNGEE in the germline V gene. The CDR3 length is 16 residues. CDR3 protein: CASSAYGTGFPGELFF. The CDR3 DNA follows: TGTGCCAGCAGCGCCTACGGGACAGGGTTTCCCGGGGAGCTGTTTTTT. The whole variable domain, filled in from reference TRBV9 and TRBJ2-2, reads DSGVTQTPKHLITATGQRVTLRCSPRSGDLSVYWYQQSLDQGLQFLIQYYNGEERAKGNILERFSAQQFPDLHSELNLSSLELGDSALYFCASSAYGTGFPGELFFGEGSRLTVL.

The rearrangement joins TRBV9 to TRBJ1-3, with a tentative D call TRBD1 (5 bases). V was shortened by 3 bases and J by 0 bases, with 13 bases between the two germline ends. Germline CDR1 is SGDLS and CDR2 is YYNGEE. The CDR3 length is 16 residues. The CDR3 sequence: CASSARPQGSGNTIYF. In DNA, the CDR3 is TGTGCCAGCAGCGCCCGACCGCAGGGCTCTGGAAACACCATATATTTT. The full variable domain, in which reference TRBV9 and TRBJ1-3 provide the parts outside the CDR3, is DSGVTQTPKHLITATGQRVTLRCSPRSGDLSVYWYQQSLDQGLQFLIQYYNGEERAKGNILERFSAQQFPDLHSELNLSSLELGDSALYFCASSARPQGSGNTIYFGEGSWLTVV.

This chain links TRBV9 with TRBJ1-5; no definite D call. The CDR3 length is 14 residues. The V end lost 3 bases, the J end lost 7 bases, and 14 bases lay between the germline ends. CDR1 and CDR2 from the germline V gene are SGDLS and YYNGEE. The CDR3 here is CASSGGGWEQPQHF. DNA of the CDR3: TGTGCCAGCAGCGGAGGAGGGTGGGAGCAGCCCCAGCATTTT.

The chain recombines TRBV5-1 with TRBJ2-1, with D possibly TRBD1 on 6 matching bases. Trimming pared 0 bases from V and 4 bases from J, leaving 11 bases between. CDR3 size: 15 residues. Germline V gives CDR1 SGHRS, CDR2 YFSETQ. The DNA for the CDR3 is TGCGCCAGCAGCTTGGACCGGACAGATTACAATGAGCAGTTCTTC. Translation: CASSLDRTDYNEQFF.

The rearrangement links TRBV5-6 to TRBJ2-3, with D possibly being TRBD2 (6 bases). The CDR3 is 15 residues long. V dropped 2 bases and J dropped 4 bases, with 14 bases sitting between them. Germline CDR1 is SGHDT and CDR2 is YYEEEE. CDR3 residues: CASSFVGGLADTQYF. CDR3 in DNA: TGTGCCAGCAGCTTTGTCGGGGGTCTTGCAGATACGCAGTATTTT.

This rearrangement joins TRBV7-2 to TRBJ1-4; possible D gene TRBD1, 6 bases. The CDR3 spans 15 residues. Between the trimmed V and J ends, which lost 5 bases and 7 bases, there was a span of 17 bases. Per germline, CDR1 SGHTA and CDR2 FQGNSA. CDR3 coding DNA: TGTGCCAGCAGCAATCCAGGGGCCGTAGGTGAAAAACTGTTTTTT. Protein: CASSNPGAVGEKLFF.

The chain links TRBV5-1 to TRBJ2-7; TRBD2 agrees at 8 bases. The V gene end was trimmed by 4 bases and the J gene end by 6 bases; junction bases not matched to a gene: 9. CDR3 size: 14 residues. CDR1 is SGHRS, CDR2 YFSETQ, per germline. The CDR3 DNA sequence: TGCGCCAGCAGCCCCACGGGACTAGTTTTCGAGCAGTACTTC. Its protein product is CASSPTGLVFEQYF.

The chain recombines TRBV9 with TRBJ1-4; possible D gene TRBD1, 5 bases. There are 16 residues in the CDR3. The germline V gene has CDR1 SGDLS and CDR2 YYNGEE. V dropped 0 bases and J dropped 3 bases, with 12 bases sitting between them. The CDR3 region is CASSVEWGRANEKLFF. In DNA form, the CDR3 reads TGTGCCAGCAGCGTAGAGTGGGGCAGGGCTAATGAAAAACTGTTTTTT.

The CDR3 DNA reads as TGTGCCAGCAGTTTATCGACTAGCGGGAGTCGGCAGTACTTC. It translates to CASSLSTSGSRQYF. The chain employs TRBV27 and TRBJ2-7, with TRBD2 matching 12 bases. J was trimmed by 9 bases and V by 0 bases; bases with no gene match: 3. The CDR3 sequence is 14 residues long. Per the germline V gene, CDR1 is MNHEY and CDR2 is SMNVEV (reference sequence).

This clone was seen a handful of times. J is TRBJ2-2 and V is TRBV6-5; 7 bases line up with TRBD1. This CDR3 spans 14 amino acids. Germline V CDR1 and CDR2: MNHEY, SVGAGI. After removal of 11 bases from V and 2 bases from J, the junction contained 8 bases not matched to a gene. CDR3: CASGRDRNTGELFF. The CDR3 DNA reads TGTGCCTCGGGCCGGGACAGAAACACCGGGGAGCTGTTTTTT.

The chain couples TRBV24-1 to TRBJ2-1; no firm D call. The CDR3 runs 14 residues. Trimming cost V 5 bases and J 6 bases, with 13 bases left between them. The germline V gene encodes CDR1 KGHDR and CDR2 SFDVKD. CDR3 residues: CATSGPSRPNEQFF. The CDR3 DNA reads TGTGCCACCAGTGGGCCCTCTAGGCCCAATGAGCAGTTCTTC.

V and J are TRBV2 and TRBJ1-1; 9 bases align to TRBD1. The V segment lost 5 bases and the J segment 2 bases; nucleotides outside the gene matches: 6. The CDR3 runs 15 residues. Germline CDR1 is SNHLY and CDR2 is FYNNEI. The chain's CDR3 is CASSSNRGRNTEAFF. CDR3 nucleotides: TGTGCCAGCAGTTCCAACAGGGGGCGAAACACTGAAGCTTTCTTT.